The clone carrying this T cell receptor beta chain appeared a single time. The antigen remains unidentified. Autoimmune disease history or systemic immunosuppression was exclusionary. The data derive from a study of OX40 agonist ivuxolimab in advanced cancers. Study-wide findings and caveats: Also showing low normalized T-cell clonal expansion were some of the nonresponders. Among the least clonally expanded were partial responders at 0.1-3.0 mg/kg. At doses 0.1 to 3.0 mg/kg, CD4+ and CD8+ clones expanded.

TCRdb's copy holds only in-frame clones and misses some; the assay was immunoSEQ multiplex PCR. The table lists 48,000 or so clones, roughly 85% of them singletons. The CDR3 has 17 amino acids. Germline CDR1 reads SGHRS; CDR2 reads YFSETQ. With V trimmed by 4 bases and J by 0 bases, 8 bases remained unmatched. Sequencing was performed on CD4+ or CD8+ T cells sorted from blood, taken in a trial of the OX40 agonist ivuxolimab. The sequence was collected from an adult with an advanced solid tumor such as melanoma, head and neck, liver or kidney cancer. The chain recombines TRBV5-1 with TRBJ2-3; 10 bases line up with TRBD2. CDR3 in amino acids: CASSRGATSGSTDTQYF. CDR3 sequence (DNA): TGCGCCAGCAGCCGGGGGGCGACTAGCGGGAGCACAGATACGCAGTATTTT. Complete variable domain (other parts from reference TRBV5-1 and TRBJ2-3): KAGVTQTPRYLIKTRGQQVTLSCSPISGHRSVSWYQQTPGQGLQFLFEYFSETQRNKGNFPGRFSGRQFSNSRSEMNVSTLELGDSALYLCASSRGATSGSTDTQYFGPGTRLTVL.